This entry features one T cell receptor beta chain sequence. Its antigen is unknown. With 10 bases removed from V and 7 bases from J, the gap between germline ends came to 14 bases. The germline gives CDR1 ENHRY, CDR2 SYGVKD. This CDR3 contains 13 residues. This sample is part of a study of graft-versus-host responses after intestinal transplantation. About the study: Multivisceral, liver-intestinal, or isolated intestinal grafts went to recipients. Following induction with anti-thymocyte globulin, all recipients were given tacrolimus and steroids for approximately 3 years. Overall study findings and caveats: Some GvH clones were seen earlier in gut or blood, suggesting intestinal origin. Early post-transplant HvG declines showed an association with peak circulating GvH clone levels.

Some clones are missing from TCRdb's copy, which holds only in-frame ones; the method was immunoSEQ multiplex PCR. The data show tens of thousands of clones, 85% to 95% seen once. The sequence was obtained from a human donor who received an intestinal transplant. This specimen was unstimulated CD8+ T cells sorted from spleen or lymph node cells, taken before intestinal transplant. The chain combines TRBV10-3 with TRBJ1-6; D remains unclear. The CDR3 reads CATLGFPNSPLHF. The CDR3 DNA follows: TGTGCCACCCTAGGATTTCCCAATTCACCCCTCCACTTT.